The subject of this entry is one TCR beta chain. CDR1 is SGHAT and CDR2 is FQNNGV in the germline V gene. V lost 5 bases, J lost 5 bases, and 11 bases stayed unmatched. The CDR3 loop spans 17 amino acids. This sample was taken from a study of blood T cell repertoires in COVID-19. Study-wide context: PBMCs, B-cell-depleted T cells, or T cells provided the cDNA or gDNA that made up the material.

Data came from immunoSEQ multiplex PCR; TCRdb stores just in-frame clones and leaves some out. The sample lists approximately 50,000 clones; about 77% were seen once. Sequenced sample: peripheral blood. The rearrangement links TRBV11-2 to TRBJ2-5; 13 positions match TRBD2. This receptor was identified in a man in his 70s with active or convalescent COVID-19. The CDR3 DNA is TGTGCCAGCAGCCGCGAAATACTAGCGGGAGGGGTGGAGACCCAGTACTTC. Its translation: CASSREILAGGVETQYF.